These T cell receptor beta chains were read from a single sample in a study of OX40 agonist ivuxolimab in advanced cancers. The table came from immunoSEQ multiplex PCR; TCRdb's copy has only in-frame clones and leaves some out. The sample contains around 75,000 clones, 80% to 90% of which appear only once. The sequencing used CD4+ or CD8+ T cells sorted from blood, collected in a trial of the OX40 agonist ivuxolimab. The receptors stem from an adult with an advanced solid tumor such as melanoma, head and neck, liver or kidney cancer. The CDR3 runs from the conserved cysteine through the conserved F or W. The D gene is left open where the match is weak. Some rows have no size entry. The others give once, few or many, or a class for an expanded clone.

d_call	clone_size	v_call	j_call	cdr3_aa	cdr3_nt
TRBD1	NA	TRBV7-2	TRBJ2-3	CASRPDRAADTQYF	TGTGCCAGCAGACCGGACAGGGCGGCAGATACGCAGTATTTT
NA	NA	TRBV6-1	TRBJ1-6	CASSRRPPLHF	TGTGCCAGCAGTCGACGGCCACCTCTCCACTTT
NA	NA	TRBV4-1	TRBJ2-2	CASRPTGLLNTGELFF	TGCGCCAGCAGACCTACAGGGCTCCTAAACACCGGGGAGCTGTTTTTT
TRBD1	NA	TRBV5-1	TRBJ1-1	CASSLRGLRAFF	TGCGCCAGCAGCTTAAGGGGGCTCAGAGCTTTCTTT
NA	NA	TRBV7-3	TRBJ1-3	CASSPSTGPGNTIYF	TGTGCCAGCAGCCCCTCTACAGGCCCTGGAAACACCATATATTTT
NA	NA	TRBV6-5	TRBJ2-7	CASSEDRGSYEQYF	TGTGCCAGCAGTGAGGACAGAGGCTCCTACGAGCAGTACTTC
TRBD1	NA	TRBV5-1	TRBJ1-2	CASSSQGADGYTF	TGCGCCAGCAGCTCACAGGGGGCTGATGGCTACACCTTC
NA	NA	TRBV6-1	TRBJ1-1	CASSLEGLNTEAFF	TGTGCCAGCAGTCTGGAGGGATTGAACACTGAAGCTTTCTTT
TRBD1	NA	TRBV9	TRBJ1-1	CASSVDPRDRGLDTEAFF	TGTGCCAGCAGCGTAGATCCCCGGGACAGGGGGTTGGACACTGAAGCTTTCTTT
NA	NA	TRBV29-1	TRBJ2-7	CSVGDIEQYF	TGCAGCGTGGGGGACATCGAGCAGTACTTC
NA	NA	TRBV6-6	TRBJ1-2	CASSYHGPGRAYGYTF	TGTGCCAGCAGTTACCACGGGCCAGGGAGGGCCTATGGCTACACCTTC
NA	NA	TRBV7-2	TRBJ2-7	CASSTWGSTSADEQYF	TGTGCCAGCAGCACTTGGGGCTCCACGTCGGCGGACGAGCAGTACTTC
NA	once	TRBV9	TRBJ2-2	CASSVSTATGELFF	TGTGCCAGCAGCGTATCGACAGCCACCGGGGAGCTGTTTTTT
TRBD2	NA	TRBV19	TRBJ2-2	CASSISGIYSGELFF	TGTGCCAGTAGTATAAGCGGGATATATTCCGGGGAGCTGTTTTTT
NA	NA	TRBV18	TRBJ1-2	CASSPAQEPYGYTF	TGTGCCAGCTCACCTGCACAGGAACCCTATGGCTACACCTTC
NA	NA	TRBV27	TRBJ2-5	CASSPWTAETQYF	TGTGCCAGCAGTCCCTGGACAGCGGAGACCCAGTACTTC
NA	NA	TRBV14	TRBJ2-2	CASSSGLLGSNTGELFF	TGTGCCAGCAGCTCAGGACTTTTGGGATCGAACACCGGGGAGCTGTTTTTT
NA	once	TRBV7-3	TRBJ1-1	CASSLWVNTEAFF	TGTGCCAGCAGCTTATGGGTGAACACTGAAGCTTTCTTT
NA	few	TRBV4-1	TRBJ2-5	CASSQDRQAGQETQYF	TGCGCCAGCAGCCAAGATAGGCAGGCAGGACAAGAGACCCAGTACTTC
NA	NA	TRBV19	TRBJ1-5	CASSIVSGEDQPQHF	TGTGCCAGTAGTATTGTGTCAGGCGAGGATCAGCCCCAGCATTTT
TRBD2	NA	TRBV7-9	TRBJ2-5	CASSSGLAGGETQYF	TGTGCCAGCAGCTCGGGACTAGCGGGGGGAGAGACCCAGTACTTC
NA	NA	TRBV14	TRBJ2-7	CASSQGYYEQYF	TGTGCCAGCAGCCAAGGGTATTACGAGCAGTACTTC
NA	NA	TRBV19	TRBJ1-5	CASSRQDNQPQHF	TGTGCCAGTAGTAGGCAGGACAATCAGCCCCAGCATTTT
TRBD1	NA	TRBV18	TRBJ2-5	CASSPPTGQGRETQYF	TGTGCCAGCTCACCACCGACAGGACAGGGTCGCGAGACCCAGTACTTC
NA	NA	TRBV28	TRBJ2-6	CASRNSGANVLTF	TGTGCCAGCAGAAATAGTGGGGCCAACGTCCTGACTTTC
TRBD1	NA	TRBV2	TRBJ2-7	CASRDPGTGGYEQYF	TGTGCCAGCAGGGATCCCGGGACAGGGGGTTACGAGCAGTACTTC
TRBD1	NA	TRBV5-1	TRBJ1-1	CASSLDRGYTEAFF	TGCGCCAGCAGCTTGGACAGGGGGTATACTGAAGCTTTCTTT
TRBD1	NA	TRBV23-1	TRBJ2-4	CASSHPTGGPAKNIQYF	TGCGCCAGCAGTCATCCGACAGGGGGCCCAGCCAAAAACATTCAGTACTTC
NA	once	TRBV28	TRBJ2-7	CASSSFPYEQYF	TGTGCCAGCAGTTCCTTCCCCTACGAGCAGTACTTC
NA	NA	TRBV2	TRBJ1-4	CASSGPGAQGLEKLFF	TGTGCCAGCAGTGGACCCGGAGCCCAAGGTTTGGAAAAACTGTTTTTT
NA	NA	TRBV10-2	TRBJ1-1	CASADMNTEAFF	TGCGCCAGCGCGGATATGAACACTGAAGCTTTCTTT
NA	NA	TRBV7-9	TRBJ1-2	CASSYRTASYGYTF	TGTGCCAGCAGCTATCGGACAGCTTCCTATGGCTACACCTTC
TRBD1	NA	TRBV6-5	TRBJ1-4	CASSYLGTGRDEKLFF	TGTGCCAGCAGTTACTTGGGGACAGGGAGAGATGAAAAACTGTTTTTT
NA	NA	TRBV5-1	TRBJ1-2	CASSFEVNYGYTF	TGCGCCAGCAGCTTTGAGGTTAACTATGGCTACACCTTC
TRBD1	NA	TRBV9	TRBJ1-1	CASSVALTGNSAFF	TGTGCCAGCAGCGTAGCTTTGACAGGGAATTCGGCTTTCTTT
TRBD2	NA	TRBV27	TRBJ2-3	CASSPRGGPTDTQYF	TGTGCCAGCAGCCCCCGGGGGGGCCCCACAGATACGCAGTATTTT
NA	NA	TRBV5-1	TRBJ1-5	CASSRDGSNQPQHF	TGCGCCAGCAGCAGGGACGGTAGCAATCAGCCCCAGCATTTT
NA	NA	TRBV7-2	TRBJ2-3	CASEFTDTQYF	TGTGCCAGCGAATTCACAGATACGCAGTATTTT
NA	NA	TRBV5-1	TRBJ1-6	CASSFGGGLDSPLHF	TGCGCCAGCAGCTTCGGGGGTGGTTTGGATTCACCCCTCCACTTT
NA	NA	TRBV7-8	TRBJ2-5	CASSPSRVVETQYF	TGTGCCAGCAGCCCCTCCCGAGTCGTGGAGACCCAGTACTTC
NA	NA	TRBV5-4	TRBJ1-3	CASSPGVPSGNTIYF	TGTGCCAGCAGCCCAGGGGTTCCCTCTGGAAACACCATATATTTT
NA	NA	TRBV11-1	TRBJ1-5	CASSLVVNGRGRNQPQHF	TGTGCCAGCAGCTTAGTGGTCAATGGTAGGGGACGCAATCAGCCCCAGCATTTT
NA	NA	TRBV28	TRBJ1-3	CASSLPPAGRNTIYF	TGTGCCAGCAGTTTGCCCCCGGCAGGGAGAAACACCATATATTTT
NA	NA	TRBV18	TRBJ1-6	CASSPNNSPLHF	TGTGCCAGCTCACCAAATAATTCACCCCTCCACTTT